The clone carrying this TCR beta chain was seen repeatedly, ten times or more. Its antigen is undetermined. The sample originates from a study of T cells in Graves' hyperthyroidism and ophthalmopathy. Study results and limitations: Ophthalmopathy was identified by the model a median around 6 months ahead of onset. Most thyroid clonotypes expanded above 0.001 were also detected in blood. By a 13 V-J model, ophthalmopathy was set apart from stable hyperthyroidism.

TCR beta CDR3 region amplification was performed from RNA transcripts. HTBI primers were used for first-round RT-PCR of the TCR CDR3. TCRdb re-analysed the multiplex PCR reads in MiXCR, keeping a single row per CDR3 protein. The data contain 500,000 to 650,000 distinct CDR3 sequences, 40% to 50% of them singletons. The sequence was obtained from an adult woman with Graves' disease, either hyperthyroidism or ophthalmopathy (not recorded which). Sequencing was performed on peripheral blood or thyroid tissue (not recorded which).

CDR3 nucleotides: TGCGCCAGCAGTCAACAGGGTGCAAGCGCTGAAGCTTTCTTT. Translating it yields CASSQQGASAEAFF. This chain links TRBV5-1 with TRBJ1-1; a weak D match, TRBD1 (6 bases). In germline, CDR1 is SGHRS, CDR2 YFSETQ. V was shortened by 5 bases and J by 6 bases, with 17 bases between the two germline ends. This CDR3 has 14 residues.